This T cell receptor (beta chain) was sequenced during a study of T cell repertoires in MIS-A myocarditis. The assay was immunoSEQ multiplex PCR, and TCRdb's table has in-frame clones only and misses some. Here the sample spans approximately 10,000 clones, around nine tenths being singletons. J lost 2 bases, V lost 3 bases, and 4 bases had no gene match. This CDR3 spans 14 amino acids. The germline CDR1 and CDR2 sequences are ENHRY and SYGVKD. The chain has TRBV10-3 and TRBJ2-7, with 7 bases lining up with TRBD2. This TCR was recovered from a man between 18 and 29 years old with fulminant myocarditis from multisystem inflammatory syndrome in adults (MIS-A) after COVID-19. Sequenced input: thoracic lymph node tissue obtained at autopsy. The CDR3 region has the DNA TGTGCCATCAGTGACGCGGGAGTACCCTACGAGCAGTACTTC. Its translation is CAISDAGVPYEQYF.